This is a list of T cell receptor beta chains from one sample in a study of blood T cell repertoires in COVID-19. Profiled with immunoSEQ multiplex PCR; TCRdb holds only in-frame clones, not every one. The sample yields some 350,000 clones, more than 75% seen once. Source material: PBMCs or T cells enriched from blood (not recorded which). These receptors originate from a woman aged 30 to 39 who had recovered from COVID-19. CDR3s include the opening cysteine and the closing phenylalanine or tryptophan. Each record gives: clone size, D gene, J gene, V gene, CDR3 protein, CDR3 DNA. D genes are given only for firm matches. Not every row has a clone size; where given, it reads once, few, many or a size class.

. . TRBJ1-2 TRBV20-1 CSATGNGYTF TGCAGTGCTACAGGGAATGGCTACACCTTC
. . TRBJ1-6 TRBV7-8 CASSLYGGGLNNSPLHF TGTGCCAGCAGCTTATACGGGGGGGGGCTAAATAATTCACCCCTCCACTTT
. TRBD2 TRBJ2-3 TRBV5-6 CASLNPSAGEADTQYF TGTGCCAGCCTTAACCCTTCAGCGGGAGAAGCAGATACGCAGTATTTT
. . TRBJ2-6 TRBV13 CASSFQSRGSGANVLTF TGTGCCAGCAGCTTCCAGTCCCGGGGGTCTGGGGCCAACGTCCTGACTTTC
. . TRBJ1-5 TRBV4-1 CASSQAVGSGNQPQHF TGCGCCAGCAGCCAAGCTGTAGGGAGCGGCAATCAGCCCCAGCATTTT
. . TRBJ1-4 TRBV19 CASSMADEKLFF TGTGCCAGTAGTATGGCGGATGAAAAACTGTTTTTT
. . TRBJ1-2 TRBV6-5 CASSGNTGMDYGYTF TGTGCCAGCAGCGGAAATACAGGGATGGACTATGGCTACACCTTC
. . TRBJ1-5 TRBV27 CASSLQAFNQPQHF TGTGCCAGCAGTTTACAGGCGTTTAATCAGCCCCAGCATTTT
. TRBD2 TRBJ2-7 TRBV24-1 CATSESGGSYEQYF TGTGCCACCAGTGAGTCGGGAGGCTCCTACGAGCAGTACTTC
. TRBD1 TRBJ1-2 TRBV6-1 CASSGDRGRVVYGYTF TGTGCCAGCAGTGGGGACAGGGGGCGCGTAGTCTATGGCTACACCTTC
. TRBD1 TRBJ1-2 TRBV19 CASRYFPGGSYGYTF TGTGCCAGTAGATACTTCCCAGGGGGCAGCTATGGCTACACCTTC
. TRBD1 TRBJ2-1 TRBV28 CASSTLWTGDGNEQFF TGTGCCAGCAGTACCCTATGGACAGGGGATGGAAATGAGCAGTTCTTC
once TRBD2 TRBJ2-7 TRBV27 CASSLSAGGFYEQYF TGTGCCAGCAGTTTATCGGCGGGGGGATTTTACGAGCAGTACTTC
. . TRBJ1-2 TRBV5-6 CASSYAGNYGYTF TGTGCCAGCAGCTACGCGGGTAACTATGGCTACACCTTC
. TRBD2 TRBJ2-5 TRBV5-4 CASSLGTSGSGETQYF TGTGCCAGCAGCCTAGGGACTAGCGGGAGCGGGGAGACCCAGTACTTC
. TRBD1 TRBJ1-1 TRBV29-1 CSVGAMTGAGAFF TGCAGCGTTGGGGCCATGACAGGGGCTGGAGCTTTCTTT
. TRBD1 TRBJ2-7 TRBV6-5 CASSLPGTGFEQYF TGTGCCAGCAGCCTCCCTGGGACAGGGTTCGAGCAGTACTTC